This is a list of T cell receptor beta chains from one sample in a study of OX40 agonist ivuxolimab in advanced cancers. Method: immunoSEQ multiplex PCR; TCRdb's copy keeps in-frame clones and lacks some. In the table there are tens of thousands of clones, about 90% of which are singletons. The source was CD4+ or CD8+ T cells sorted from blood, collected in a trial of the OX40 agonist ivuxolimab. These receptors came from an adult with an advanced solid tumor such as melanoma, head and neck, liver or kidney cancer. The CDR3 runs from the conserved cysteine through the conserved F or W. The order of the fields is V gene, J gene, CDR3 protein.

V: TRBV2; J: TRBJ2-7; CDR3: CASRRQVSYEQYF
V: TRBV6-5; J: TRBJ1-5; CDR3: CASSRLNSNQPQHF
V: TRBV5-1; J: TRBJ2-1; CDR3: CASSLIGGRALNEQFF
V: TRBV27; J: TRBJ1-5; CDR3: CASRRFGTQDSNQPQHF
V: TRBV7-8; J: TRBJ2-1; CDR3: CASSARLASYNEQFF
V: TRBV18; J: TRBJ1-5; CDR3: CASSRQGREQPQHF
V: TRBV28; J: TRBJ2-7; CDR3: CASNSGPSYEQYF
V: TRBV5-6; J: TRBJ2-3; CDR3: CASSLVGFSTDTQYF
V: TRBV28; J: TRBJ2-7; CDR3: CASSFPGTSALLYEQYF
V: TRBV25-1; J: TRBJ1-4; CDR3: CASSQTPWEEKLFF
V: TRBV6-6; J: TRBJ1-1; CDR3: CASITGFSAILEAFF